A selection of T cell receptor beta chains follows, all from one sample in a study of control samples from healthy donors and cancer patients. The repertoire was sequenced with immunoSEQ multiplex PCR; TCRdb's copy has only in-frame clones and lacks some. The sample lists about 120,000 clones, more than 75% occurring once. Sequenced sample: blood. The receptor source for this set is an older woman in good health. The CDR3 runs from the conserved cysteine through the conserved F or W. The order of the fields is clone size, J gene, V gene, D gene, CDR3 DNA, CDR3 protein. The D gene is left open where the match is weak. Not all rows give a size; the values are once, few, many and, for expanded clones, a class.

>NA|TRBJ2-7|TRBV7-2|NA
TGTGCCAGCAGCTTAGTAGGGACCCCAACCTACGAGCAGTACTTC
CASSLVGTPTYEQYF
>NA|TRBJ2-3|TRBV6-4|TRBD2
TGTGCCAGCAGTGAAACTAGCGGGGGCACAGATACGCAGTATTTT
CASSETSGGTDTQYF
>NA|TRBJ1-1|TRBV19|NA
TGTGCCAGTAGTATTGACCCAGCCACCTCGGAGGCTTTCTTT
CASSIDPATSEAFF
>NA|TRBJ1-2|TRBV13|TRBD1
TGTGCCAGCAGCGTCACAGGGGGTTACGGCTACACCTTC
CASSVTGGYGYTF
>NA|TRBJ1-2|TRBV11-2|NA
TGTGCCAGCAGCTTAGGGACGGTCTATGGCTACACCTTC
CASSLGTVYGYTF
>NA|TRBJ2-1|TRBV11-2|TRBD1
TGTGCCAGCAGCAGAGACAGGGTTGGGGTCAATGAGCAGTTCTTC
CASSRDRVGVNEQFF
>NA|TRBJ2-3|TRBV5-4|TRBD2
TGTGCCAGCAGCTTATCTAGCGGGGCAGATACGCAGTATTTT
CASSLSSGADTQYF
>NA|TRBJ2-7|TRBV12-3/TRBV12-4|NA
TGTGCCAGCAGTTTCGGCTACGAGCAGTACTTC
CASSFGYEQYF
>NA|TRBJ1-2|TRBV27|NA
TGTGCCAGCAGTTCTCGAGAATCTCACTATGGCTACACCTTC
CASSSRESHYGYTF
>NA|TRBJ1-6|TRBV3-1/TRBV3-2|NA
TGTGCCAGCAGCCAAGTGCTTATATTAAATTCACCCCTCCACTTT
CASSQVLILNSPLHF
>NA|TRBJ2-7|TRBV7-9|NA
TGTGCCAGCAGCTCCGTCCTGTGGGAGCAGTACTTC
CASSSVLWEQYF
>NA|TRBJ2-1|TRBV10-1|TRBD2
TGCGCCAGCAGTGACCCCGGGACTAGGGCGACGAATGAGCAGTTCTTC
CASSDPGTRATNEQFF
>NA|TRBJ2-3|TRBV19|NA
TGTGCCAGTAGCCAGATGGTGGGGGGCACAGATACGCAGTATTTT
CASSQMVGGTDTQYF
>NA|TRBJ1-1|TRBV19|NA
TGTGCCAGTAGTATTGAAGCTAACACTGAAGCTTTCTTT
CASSIEANTEAFF
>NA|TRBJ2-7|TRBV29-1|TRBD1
TGCAGCGTTGCGATTGCGTCAGGGGGCTTGGGTGAGCAGTACTTC
CSVAIASGGLGEQYF
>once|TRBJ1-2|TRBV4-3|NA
TGCGCCAGCAGCAGGGGGACAAGCGATATAGGCTATGGCTACACCTTC
CASSRGTSDIGYGYTF
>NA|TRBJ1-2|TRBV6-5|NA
TGTGCCAGCAGTTACGTCCCTGGGTATGGCTACACCTTC
CASSYVPGYGYTF